The clone carrying this TCR beta chain has just a few counts. Its antigen is not identified. CDR1 and CDR2 from the germline V gene are ENHRY and SYGVKD. CDR3 size: 13 residues. Trimming removed 4 bases at V and 3 bases at J, with 7 bases between. This entry is derived from a study of CD8 T cells in ankylosing spondylitis. General observations from the study: Reports of some motif variants in reactive arthritis synovial fluid and blood predate this one. Reportedly, significant enrichment of disease-linked clones occurred in matched ankylosing spondylitis synovial fluid. Seemingly characteristic of ankylosing spondylitis blood was a TCR beta motif consisting of under ten highly homologous variants.

TCRdb redid the calling of the 5' RACE reads with MiXCR, one entry per CDR3 protein. The sample contains some 800,000 distinct CDR3 sequences, 10% to 15% of which appear only once. The sample was blood, either unsorted or a sorted T cell fraction (not recorded which). The origin of this receptor is a male donor with ankylosing spondylitis. This sequence joins TRBV10-3 and TRBJ2-1; D may be TRBD1 (5 bases). The CDR3 region has the DNA TGTGCCATCAGTGCTGACAGCTACAATGAGCAGTTCTTC. This gives the protein CAISADSYNEQFF.